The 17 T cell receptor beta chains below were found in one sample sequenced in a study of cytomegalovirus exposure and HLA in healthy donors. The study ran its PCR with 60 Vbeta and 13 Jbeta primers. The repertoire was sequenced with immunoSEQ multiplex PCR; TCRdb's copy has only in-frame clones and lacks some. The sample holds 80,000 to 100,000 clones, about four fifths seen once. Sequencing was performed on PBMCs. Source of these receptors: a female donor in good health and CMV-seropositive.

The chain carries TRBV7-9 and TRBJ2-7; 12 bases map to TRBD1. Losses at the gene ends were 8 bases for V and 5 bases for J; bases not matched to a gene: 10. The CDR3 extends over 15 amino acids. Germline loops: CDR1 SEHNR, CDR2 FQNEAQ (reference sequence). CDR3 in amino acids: CASLLPGQGAHEQYF. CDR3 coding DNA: TGTGCCAGCCTCCTACCGGGACAGGGGGCCCACGAGCAGTACTTC.

The CDR3 loop is CASRGGNQPQHF. The CDR3 region has the DNA TGTGCCAGCAGGGGCGGCAATCAGCCCCAGCATTTT. The chain uses TRBV19 and TRBJ1-5, with D perhaps matching TRBD1 (6 bases). Trimming pared 9 bases from V and 2 bases from J, leaving 8 bases between. The CDR3 has 12 amino acids. Germline assignment: CDR1 LNHDA and CDR2 SQIVND (reference sequence).

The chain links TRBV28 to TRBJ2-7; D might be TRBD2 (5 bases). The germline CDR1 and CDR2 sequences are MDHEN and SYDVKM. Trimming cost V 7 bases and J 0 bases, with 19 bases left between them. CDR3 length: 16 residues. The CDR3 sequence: CASTPAGLLSSYEQYF. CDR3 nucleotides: TGTGCCAGCACCCCCGCCGGACTCCTGAGCTCCTACGAGCAGTACTTC.

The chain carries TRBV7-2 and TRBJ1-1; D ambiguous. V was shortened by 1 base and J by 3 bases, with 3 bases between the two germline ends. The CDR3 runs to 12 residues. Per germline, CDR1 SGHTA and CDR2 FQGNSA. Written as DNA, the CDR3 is TGTGCCAGCAGCTTAGTAGACACTGAAGCTTTCTTT. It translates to CASSLVDTEAFF.

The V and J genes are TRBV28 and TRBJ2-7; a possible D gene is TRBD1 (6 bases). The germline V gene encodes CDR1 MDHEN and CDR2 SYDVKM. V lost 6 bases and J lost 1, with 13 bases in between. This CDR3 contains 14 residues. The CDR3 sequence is CASSLGQTSYEQYF. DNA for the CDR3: TGTGCCAGCAGCCTCGGACAGACATCCTACGAGCAGTACTTC.

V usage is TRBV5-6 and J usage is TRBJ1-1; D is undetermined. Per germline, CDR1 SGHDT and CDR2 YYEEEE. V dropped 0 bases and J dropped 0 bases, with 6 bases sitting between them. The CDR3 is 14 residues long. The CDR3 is CASSLEQLNTEAFF. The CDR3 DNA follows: TGTGCCAGCAGCTTGGAACAGCTGAACACTGAAGCTTTCTTT.

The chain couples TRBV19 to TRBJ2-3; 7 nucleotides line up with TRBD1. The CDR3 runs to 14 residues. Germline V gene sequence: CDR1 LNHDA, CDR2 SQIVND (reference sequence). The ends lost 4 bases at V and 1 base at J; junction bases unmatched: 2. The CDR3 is CASSTGTGTDTQYF. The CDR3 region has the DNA TGTGCCAGTAGTACCGGGACAGGCACAGATACGCAGTATTTT.

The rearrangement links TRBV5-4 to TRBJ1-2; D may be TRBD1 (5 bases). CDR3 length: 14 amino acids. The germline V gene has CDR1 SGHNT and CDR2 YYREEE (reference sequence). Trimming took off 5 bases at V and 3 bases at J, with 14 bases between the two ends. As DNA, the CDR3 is TGTGCCAGCAGTTCCGGGGAGGGGCACTATGGCTACACCTTC. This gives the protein CASSSGEGHYGYTF. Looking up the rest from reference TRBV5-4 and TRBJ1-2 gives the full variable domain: ETGVTQSPTHLIKTRGQQVTLRCSSQSGHNTVSWYQQALGQGPQFIFQYYREEENGRGNFPPRFSGLQFPNYSSELNVNALELDDSALYLCASSSGEGHYGYTFGSGTRLTVV.

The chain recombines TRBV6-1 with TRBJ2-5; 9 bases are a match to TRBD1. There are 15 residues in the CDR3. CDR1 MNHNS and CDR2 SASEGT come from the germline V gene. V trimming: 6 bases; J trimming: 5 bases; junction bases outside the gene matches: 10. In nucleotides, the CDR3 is TGTGCCAGCAGGTTGACAGGGGGGTTGGGGGAGACCCAGTACTTC. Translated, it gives CASRLTGGLGETQYF.

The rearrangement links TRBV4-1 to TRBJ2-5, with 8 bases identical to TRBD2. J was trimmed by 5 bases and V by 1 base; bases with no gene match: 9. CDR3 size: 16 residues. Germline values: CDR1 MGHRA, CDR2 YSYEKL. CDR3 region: CASSQALQGGGETQYF. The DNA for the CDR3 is TGCGCCAGCAGCCAAGCGCTTCAGGGCGGGGGGGAGACCCAGTACTTC.

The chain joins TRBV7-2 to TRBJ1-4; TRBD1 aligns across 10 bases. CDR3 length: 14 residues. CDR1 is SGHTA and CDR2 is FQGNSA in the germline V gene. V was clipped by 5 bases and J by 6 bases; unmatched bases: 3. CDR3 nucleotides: TGTGCCAGCAGCCCCGGGACAGGGGATGAAAAACTGTTTTTT. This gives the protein CASSPGTGDEKLFF.

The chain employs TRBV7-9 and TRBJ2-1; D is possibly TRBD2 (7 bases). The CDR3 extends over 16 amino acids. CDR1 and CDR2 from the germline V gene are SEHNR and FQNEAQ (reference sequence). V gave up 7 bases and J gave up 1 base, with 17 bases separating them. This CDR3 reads CASTSLRGASYNEQFF. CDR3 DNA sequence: TGTGCCAGCACCTCGCTCCGGGGGGCTTCCTACAATGAGCAGTTCTTC.

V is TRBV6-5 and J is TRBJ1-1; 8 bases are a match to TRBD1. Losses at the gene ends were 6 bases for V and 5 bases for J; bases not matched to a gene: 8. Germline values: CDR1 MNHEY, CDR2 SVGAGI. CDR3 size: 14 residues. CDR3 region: CASRWTGTLTEAFF. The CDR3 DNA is TGTGCCAGCAGGTGGACAGGGACCTTAACTGAAGCTTTCTTT.

CDR3 amino acids: CASSLIGTGGGELFF. The DNA of the CDR3 is TGTGCCAGCAGCTTGATCGGGACAGGGGGCGGGGAGCTGTTTTTT. This rearrangement joins TRBV5-6 to TRBJ2-2; 11 bases fit TRBD1. CDR3 length: 15 amino acids. Germline values: CDR1 SGHDT, CDR2 YYEEEE. The junction had 3 bases not matched to a gene; V was cut back by 1 base and J by 7 bases.

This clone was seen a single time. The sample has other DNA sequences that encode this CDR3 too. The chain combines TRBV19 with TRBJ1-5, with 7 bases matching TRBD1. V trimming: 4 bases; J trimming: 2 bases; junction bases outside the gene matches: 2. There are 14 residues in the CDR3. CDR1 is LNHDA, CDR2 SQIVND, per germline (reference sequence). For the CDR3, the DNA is TGTGCCAGTAGTACCGGACAGGGCAATCAGCCCCAGCATTTT. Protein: CASSTGQGNQPQHF.

Here the CDR3 reads CAISLGGVYSGNTIYF. The CDR3 region has the DNA TGTGCCATCAGCCTGGGGGGGGTATACTCTGGAAACACCATATATTTT. This chain uses TRBV6-6 with TRBJ1-3; TRBD1 might be the D (5 bases). The V end lost 10 bases, the J end lost 0 bases, and 19 bases lay between the germline ends. The CDR3 has 16 residues. Germline CDR1 MNHNY, CDR2 SVGAGI (reference sequence).

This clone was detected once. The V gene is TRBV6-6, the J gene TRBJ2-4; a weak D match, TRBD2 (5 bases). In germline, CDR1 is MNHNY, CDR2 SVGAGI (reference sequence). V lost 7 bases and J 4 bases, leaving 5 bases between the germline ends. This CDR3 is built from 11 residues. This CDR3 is CASTGKNIQYF. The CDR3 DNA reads TGTGCCAGCACGGGAAAAAACATTCAGTACTTC.